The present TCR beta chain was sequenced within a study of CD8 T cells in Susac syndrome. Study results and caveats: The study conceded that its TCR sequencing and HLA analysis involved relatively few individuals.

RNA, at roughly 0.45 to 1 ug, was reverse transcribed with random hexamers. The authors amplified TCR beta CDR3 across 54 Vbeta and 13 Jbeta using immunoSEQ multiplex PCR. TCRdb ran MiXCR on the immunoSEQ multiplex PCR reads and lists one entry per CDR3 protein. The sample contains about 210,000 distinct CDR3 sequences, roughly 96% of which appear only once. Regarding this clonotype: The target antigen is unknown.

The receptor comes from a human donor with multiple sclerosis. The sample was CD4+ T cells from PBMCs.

As DNA, the CDR3 is TGTGCCAGCAGTTACTTTCGGGACACGGGAACGTATTTT. Translating gives CASSYFRDTGTYF. V is TRBV6-6 and J is TRBJ2-3; a possible D gene is TRBD1 (6 bases). The V end was cut by 1 base, the J end by 14 bases, with 16 bases between. The CDR3 consists of 13 residues. CDR1 and CDR2 from the germline V gene are MNHNY and SVGAGI (reference sequence).